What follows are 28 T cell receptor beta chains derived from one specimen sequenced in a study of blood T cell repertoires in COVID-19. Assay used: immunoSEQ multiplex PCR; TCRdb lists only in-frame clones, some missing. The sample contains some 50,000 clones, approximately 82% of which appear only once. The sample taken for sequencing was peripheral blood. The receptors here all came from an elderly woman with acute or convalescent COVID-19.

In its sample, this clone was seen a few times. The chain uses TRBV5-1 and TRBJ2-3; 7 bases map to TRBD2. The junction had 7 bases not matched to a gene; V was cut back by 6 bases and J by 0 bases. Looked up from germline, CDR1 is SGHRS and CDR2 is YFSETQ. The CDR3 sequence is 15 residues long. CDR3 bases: TGCGCCAGCATCCCGGGCGGGGGAAGCACAGATACGCAGTATTTT. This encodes CASIPGGGSTDTQYF.

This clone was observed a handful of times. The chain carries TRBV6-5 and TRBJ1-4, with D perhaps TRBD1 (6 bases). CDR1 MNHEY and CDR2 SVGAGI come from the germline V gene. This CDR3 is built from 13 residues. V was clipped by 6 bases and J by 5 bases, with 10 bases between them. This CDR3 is CASRRGINEKLFF. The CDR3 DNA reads TGTGCCAGCAGAAGGGGGATAAATGAAAAACTGTTTTTT.

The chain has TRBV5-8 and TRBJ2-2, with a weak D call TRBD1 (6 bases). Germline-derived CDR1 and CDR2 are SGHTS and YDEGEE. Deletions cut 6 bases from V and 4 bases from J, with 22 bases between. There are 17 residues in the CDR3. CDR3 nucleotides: TGTGCCAGCACCATGGGGAGAGGGAACAGGGTCACCGGGGAGCTGTTTTTT. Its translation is CASTMGRGNRVTGELFF.

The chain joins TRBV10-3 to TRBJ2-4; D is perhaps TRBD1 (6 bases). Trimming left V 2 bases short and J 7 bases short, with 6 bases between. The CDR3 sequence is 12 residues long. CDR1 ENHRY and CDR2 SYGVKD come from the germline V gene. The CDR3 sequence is CAISEGGNIQYF. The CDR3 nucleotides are TGTGCCATCAGTGAGGGGGGCAACATTCAGTACTTC.

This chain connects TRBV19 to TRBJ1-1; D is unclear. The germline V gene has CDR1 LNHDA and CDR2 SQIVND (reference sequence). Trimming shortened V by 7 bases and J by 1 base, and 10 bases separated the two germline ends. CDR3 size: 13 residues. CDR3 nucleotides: TGTGCCAGTAAACAGCAGACGAACACTGAAGCTTTCTTT. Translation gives CASKQQTNTEAFF.

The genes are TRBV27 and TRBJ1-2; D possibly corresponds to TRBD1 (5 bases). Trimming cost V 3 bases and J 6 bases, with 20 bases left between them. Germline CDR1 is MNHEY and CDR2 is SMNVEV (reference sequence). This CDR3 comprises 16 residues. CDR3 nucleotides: TGTGCCAGCAGTTTCATAAACCGGCAGGGTGAGGATGGCTACACCTTC. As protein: CASSFINRQGEDGYTF.

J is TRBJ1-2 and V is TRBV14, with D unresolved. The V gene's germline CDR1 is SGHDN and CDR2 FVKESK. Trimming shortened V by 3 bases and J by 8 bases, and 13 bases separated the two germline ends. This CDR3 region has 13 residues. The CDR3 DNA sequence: TGTGCCAGCAGCCACACTCAGGAGGGAGGCTACACCTTC. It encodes CASSHTQEGGYTF.

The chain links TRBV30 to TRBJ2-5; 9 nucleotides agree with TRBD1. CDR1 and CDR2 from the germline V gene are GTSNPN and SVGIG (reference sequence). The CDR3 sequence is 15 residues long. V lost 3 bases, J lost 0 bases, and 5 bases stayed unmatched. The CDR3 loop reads CAWSAGDRDQETQYF. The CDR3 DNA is TGTGCCTGGAGCGCCGGGGACAGGGACCAAGAGACCCAGTACTTC.

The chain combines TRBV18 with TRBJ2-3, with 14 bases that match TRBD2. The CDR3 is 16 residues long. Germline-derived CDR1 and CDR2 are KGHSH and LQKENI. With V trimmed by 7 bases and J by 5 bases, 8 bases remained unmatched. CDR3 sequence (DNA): TGTGCCAGCTGCCAGCCCGGGACTAGCGGGGGAGATACGCAGTATTTT. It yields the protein CASCQPGTSGGDTQYF.

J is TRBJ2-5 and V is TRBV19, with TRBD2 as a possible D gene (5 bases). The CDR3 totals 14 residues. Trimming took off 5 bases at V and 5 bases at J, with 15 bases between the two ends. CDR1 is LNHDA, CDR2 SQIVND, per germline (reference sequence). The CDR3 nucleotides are TGTGCCAGTAGTCCCAGGAGAGGGCCGGAGACCCAGTACTTC. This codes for CASSPRRGPETQYF.

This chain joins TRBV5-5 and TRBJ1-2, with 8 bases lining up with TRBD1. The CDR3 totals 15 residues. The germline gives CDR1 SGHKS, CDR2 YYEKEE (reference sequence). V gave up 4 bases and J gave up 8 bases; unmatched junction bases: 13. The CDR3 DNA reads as TGTGCCAGCAGCCCCGAGGGACAGGCGAGCCGGGGCTACACCTTC. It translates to CASSPEGQASRGYTF.

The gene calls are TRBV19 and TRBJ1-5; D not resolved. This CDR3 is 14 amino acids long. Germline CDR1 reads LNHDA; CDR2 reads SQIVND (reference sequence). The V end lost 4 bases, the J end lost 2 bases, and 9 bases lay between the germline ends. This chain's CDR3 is CASSTAAGNQPQHF. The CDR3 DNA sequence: TGTGCCAGTAGTACGGCAGCGGGCAATCAGCCCCAGCATTTT. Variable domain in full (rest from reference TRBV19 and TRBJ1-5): DGGITQSPKYLFRKEGQNVTLSCEQNLNHDAMYWYRQDPGQGLRLIYYSQIVNDFQKGDIAEGYSVSREKKESFPLTVTSAQKNPTAFYLCASSTAAGNQPQHFGDGTRLSIL.

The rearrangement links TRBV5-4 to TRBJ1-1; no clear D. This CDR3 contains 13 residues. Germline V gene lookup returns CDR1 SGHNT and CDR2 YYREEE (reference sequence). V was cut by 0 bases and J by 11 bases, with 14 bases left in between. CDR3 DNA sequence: TGTGCCAGCAGCTTGGCAGGTAATGGTCAGGCTTTCTTT. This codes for CASSLAGNGQAFF.

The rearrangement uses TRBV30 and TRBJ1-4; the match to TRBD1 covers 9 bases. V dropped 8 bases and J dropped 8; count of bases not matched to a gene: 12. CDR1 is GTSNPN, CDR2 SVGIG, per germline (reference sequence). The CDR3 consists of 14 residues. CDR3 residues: CARQGGTGPEKLFF. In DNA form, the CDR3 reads TGTGCCCGACAGGGGGGGACAGGGCCCGAAAAACTGTTTTTT.

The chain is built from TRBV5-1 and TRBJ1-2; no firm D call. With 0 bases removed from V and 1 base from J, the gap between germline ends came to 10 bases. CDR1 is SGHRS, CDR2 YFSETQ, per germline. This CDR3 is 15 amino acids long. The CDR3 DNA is TGCGCCAGCAGCTTGGATGGGCAGTTTAACTATGGCTACACCTTC. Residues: CASSLDGQFNYGYTF.

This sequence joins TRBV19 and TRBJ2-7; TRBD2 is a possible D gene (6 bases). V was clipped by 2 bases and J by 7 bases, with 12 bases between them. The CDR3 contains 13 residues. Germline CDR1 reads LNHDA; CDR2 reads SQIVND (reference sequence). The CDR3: CASSITTGAEQYF. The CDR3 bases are TGTGCCAGTAGTATAACGACGGGAGCGGAGCAGTACTTC.

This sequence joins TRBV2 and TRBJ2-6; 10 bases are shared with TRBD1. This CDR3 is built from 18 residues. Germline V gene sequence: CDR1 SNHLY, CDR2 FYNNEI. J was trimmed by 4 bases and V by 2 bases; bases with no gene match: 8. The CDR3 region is CASSESGGQGTGANVLTF. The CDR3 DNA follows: TGTGCCAGCAGTGAATCGGGGGGACAGGGGACAGGGGCCAACGTCCTGACTTTC.

The CDR3 DNA reads as TGTGCCAGCAGCCAGGTCGCCTCGACAGCGAACACTGAAGCTTTCTTT. The encoded protein is CASSQVASTANTEAFF. The chain combines TRBV3-1 (or the pseudogene TRBV3-2) with TRBJ1-1; a weak D match, TRBD1 (5 bases). The ends were cut back, 3 bases at V and 1 base at J, with 15 bases in the middle. The CDR3 has 16 residues. Germline V gives CDR1 LGHDT, CDR2 YNNKEL (reference sequence).

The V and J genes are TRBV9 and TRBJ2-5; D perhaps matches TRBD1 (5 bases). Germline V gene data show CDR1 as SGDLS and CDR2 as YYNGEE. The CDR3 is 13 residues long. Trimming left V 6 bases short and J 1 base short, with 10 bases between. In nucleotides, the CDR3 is TGTGCCAGCAACCTAGACAGCCAAGAGACCCAGTACTTC. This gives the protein CASNLDSQETQYF.

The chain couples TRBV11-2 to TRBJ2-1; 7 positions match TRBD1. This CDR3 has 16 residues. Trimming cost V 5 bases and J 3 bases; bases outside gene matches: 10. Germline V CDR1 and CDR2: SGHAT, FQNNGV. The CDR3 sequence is CASSPLLGGFYNEQFF. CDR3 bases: TGTGCCAGCAGCCCGCTGTTAGGGGGCTTCTACAATGAGCAGTTCTTC.

The CDR3 loop is CASSLDLTREETQYF. Here the CDR3 DNA reads TGTGCCAGCAGCTTAGATTTAACCAGGGAAGAGACCCAGTACTTC. V gene TRBV11-2 combines with J gene TRBJ2-5; tentative D call: TRBD1 (5 bases). Germline CDR1 is SGHAT and CDR2 is FQNNGV. V lost 0 bases and J 3 bases, leaving 11 bases between the germline ends. The CDR3 is 15 amino acids.

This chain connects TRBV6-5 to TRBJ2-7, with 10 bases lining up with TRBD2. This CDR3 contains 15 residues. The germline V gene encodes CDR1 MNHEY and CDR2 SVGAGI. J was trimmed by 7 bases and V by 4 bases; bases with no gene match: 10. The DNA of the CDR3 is TGTGCCAGCAGTTCAAAAGCGGGGGGGCCTGGGGAGCAGTACTTC. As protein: CASSSKAGGPGEQYF.

This CDR3 is CASSTRGGGYQETQYF. The CDR3 DNA follows: TGTGCCAGTAGTACAAGGGGAGGGGGGTACCAAGAGACCCAGTACTTC. This chain uses TRBV19 with TRBJ2-5; possible D gene TRBD2, 7 bases. Germline V gene lookup returns CDR1 LNHDA and CDR2 SQIVND (reference sequence). V lost 4 bases and J lost 0, with 15 bases in between. The CDR3 is made up of 16 amino acids.

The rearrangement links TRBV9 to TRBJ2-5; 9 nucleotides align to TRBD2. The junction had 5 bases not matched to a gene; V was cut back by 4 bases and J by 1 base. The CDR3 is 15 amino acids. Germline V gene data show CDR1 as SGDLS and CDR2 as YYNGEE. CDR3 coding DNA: TGTGCCAGCAGCAAGCAAGCGGGGGGCCAAGAGACCCAGTACTTC. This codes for CASSKQAGGQETQYF.

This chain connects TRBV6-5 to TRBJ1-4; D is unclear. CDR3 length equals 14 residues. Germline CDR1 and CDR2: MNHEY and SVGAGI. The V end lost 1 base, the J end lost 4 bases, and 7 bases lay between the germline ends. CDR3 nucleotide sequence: TGTGCCAGCAGTTACTACAGCAGTAATGAAAAACTGTTTTTT. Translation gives CASSYYSSNEKLFF.

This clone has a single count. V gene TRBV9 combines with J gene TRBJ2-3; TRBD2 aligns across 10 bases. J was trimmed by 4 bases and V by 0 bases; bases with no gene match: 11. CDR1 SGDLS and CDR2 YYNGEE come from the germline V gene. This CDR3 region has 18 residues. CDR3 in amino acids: CASSVAPSSGGRADTQYF. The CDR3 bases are TGTGCCAGCAGCGTAGCCCCCTCTAGCGGGGGCCGCGCAGATACGCAGTATTTT.

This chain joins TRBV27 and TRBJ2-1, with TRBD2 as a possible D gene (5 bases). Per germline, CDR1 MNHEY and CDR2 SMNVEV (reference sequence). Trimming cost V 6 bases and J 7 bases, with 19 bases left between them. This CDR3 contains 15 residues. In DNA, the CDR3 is TGTGCCAGCAGAAGACGGGGATCTACGACGAATGAGCAGTTCTTC. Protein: CASRRRGSTTNEQFF.

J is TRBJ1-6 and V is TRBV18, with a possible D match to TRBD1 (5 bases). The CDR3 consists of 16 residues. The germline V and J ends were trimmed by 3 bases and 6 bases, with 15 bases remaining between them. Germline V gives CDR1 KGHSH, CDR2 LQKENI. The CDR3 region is CASSPIPGDSNSPLHF. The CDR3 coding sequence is TGTGCCAGCTCACCCATCCCCGGGGACTCTAATTCACCCCTCCACTTT.